These T cell receptor beta chains were read from a single sample in a study of cytomegalovirus exposure and HLA in healthy donors. Produced via immunoSEQ multiplex PCR; TCRdb's table is partial and in-frame only. The sample consists of some 180,000 clones, more than 75% of them appearing once. Sequenced sample: PBMCs. The receptors were sampled from a woman under 40 in good health and CMV-seropositive. Each CDR3 is given without its conserved first and last residue.

V	CDR3
TRBV11-3	ASGYRGAQRAF
TRBV27	ASSPGLAFYEQY
TRBV5-1	ASSSDPRGAGGYEQY
TRBV23-1	ASSHHRSKQGHTGELF
TRBV7-9	ASTPGDPGRAYGYT
TRBV6-5	ASSYSPSQPQH
TRBV18	ASSPGTGALDTQY
TRBV4-1	ASSQERVAGDTQY
TRBV4-3	ASSQGGKTEAF
TRBV9	ASSVGGGDNQPQH
TRBV9	ASSGAGGSYNEQF
TRBV10-3	AISEPEGRGLADTQY
TRBV6-6	ASSFGRGGETQY
TRBV28	ASSFRRGAGDTIY
TRBV21-1	ASSPERGLDSYEQY
TRBV7-9	ASSLSGTGNSYGYT
TRBV5-4	ASATRRDRSNEQF
TRBV7-9	ASSRTGDTDTQY
TRBV18	ASSPAFAGKGSPLH
TRBV28	ASSGGAGYGYT
TRBV28	AVKDSSSYEQY
TRBV19	ASRDRDSPLH
TRBV28	ASRLGGMGYT
TRBV11-2	ASSLDSYTGELF
TRBV2	ASSEDRSTDTQY
TRBV30	AWSVGLAGGYNEQF
TRBV5-6	ASSFRGLYEQY
TRBV28	ASSKGQGRDTQY
TRBV7-2	ASSLGGRDTQY
TRBV9	ASSVGGGGTDTQY
TRBV7-2	ASSLENRYYGYT
TRBV11-2	ASSLGPRLSGANVLT
TRBV4-3	ASSQDLRGREETQY
TRBV14	ASSQDQAGTAVTGGY